The 5 T cell receptor beta chains presented below share a single source sample, sequenced in a study of T-cell reconstitution after alpha-beta-depleted transplantation in children. Researchers prepared the TCRbeta library using unique molecular identifiers, the study reports. TCRdb reanalysed the PCR reads using MiXCR and keeps one entry per CDR3 protein. The table includes 500,000 or so distinct CDR3 sequences, 32% detected once. This sample comprised PBMCs from the stem cell graft donor, obtained from the stem cell graft. The receptors derive from a human donor who donated a stem cell graft to a child with aplastic anemia.

A few counts support this clonotype. The V call is TRBV18, the J call TRBJ1-5; tentatively, D is TRBD1 (6 bases). The CDR3 is 14 amino acids. Trimming took off 2 bases at V and 7 bases at J, with 12 bases between the two ends. Germline values: CDR1 KGHSH, CDR2 LQKENI. The CDR3 DNA sequence: TGTGCCAGCTCACCATCGGGGGCTTCCCAGCCCCAGCATTTT. It yields the protein CASSPSGASQPQHF.

The chain combines TRBV5-6 with TRBJ2-5; D is unclear. This CDR3 is built from 14 residues. Between the trimmed V and J ends, which lost 3 bases and 5 bases, there was a span of 14 bases. Germline V gene lookup returns CDR1 SGHDT and CDR2 YYEEEE. The CDR3 nucleotides are TGTGCCAGCAGCTCGCGACTCATACAGGAGACCCAGTACTTC. Amino acids: CASSSRLIQETQYF.

The V call is TRBV24-1, the J call TRBJ2-1; 7 positions match TRBD1. Losses at the gene ends were 5 bases for V and 13 bases for J; bases not matched to a gene: 4. The CDR3 runs to 11 residues. In germline, CDR1 is KGHDR, CDR2 SFDVKD. CDR3 in amino acids: CATSAGTVQFF. Written as DNA, the CDR3 is TGTGCCACCAGTGCCGGGACAGTCCAGTTCTTC.

This clonotype was detected ten times or more. The chain links TRBV7-2 to TRBJ1-6; D remains ambiguous. Between the trimmed V and J ends, which lost 5 bases and 6 bases, there was a span of 20 bases. The CDR3 is 17 amino acids. Germline loops: CDR1 SGHTA, CDR2 FQGNSA. The chain's CDR3 is CASSPRLTTEINSPLHF. DNA of the CDR3: TGTGCCAGCAGCCCAAGACTTACAACGGAGATTAATTCACCCCTCCACTTT. Full variable domain (missing parts from reference TRBV7-2 and TRBJ1-6): GAGVSQSPSNKVTEKGKDVELRCDPISGHTALYWYRQSLGQGLEFLIYFQGNSAPDKSGLPSDRFSAERTGGSVSTLTIQRTQQEDSAVYLCASSPRLTTEINSPLHFGNGTRLTVT.

The genes are TRBV18 and TRBJ2-1; 9 bases line up with TRBD1. Germline trimming cut 2 bases from V and 6 bases from J; bases unmatched to any gene: 5. The germline gives CDR1 KGHSH, CDR2 LQKENI. CDR3 length: 15 residues. Here the CDR3 reads CASSPSGQGSNEQFF. CDR3 bases: TGTGCCAGCTCACCAAGTGGACAGGGGTCCAATGAGCAGTTCTTC.